Sequencing of this T cell receptor beta chain was carried out in a study of T cell responses to AZD1222 COVID-19 vaccine. Whole-study results and caveats: Epitopes outside B.1.351 and B.1.1.7 mutated regions reportedly drew nearly half of spike TCRs. It was only a handful of AZD1222 recipients who were seropositive at baseline. Recipients of two AZD1222 doses showed rising Spike-specific TCR breadth and depth. Repertoires in all cases were sampled only once the peak T cell response had passed.

A word on this clone: The antigen remains unidentified.

The CDR3 loop spans 15 amino acids. Germline-derived CDR1 and CDR2 are GTSNPN and SVGIG (reference sequence). V was shortened by 1 base and J by 1 base, with 11 bases between the two germline ends. Profiled with immunoSEQ multiplex PCR; TCRdb holds only in-frame clones, not every one. The data show 80,000 or so clones, with around 90% seen just once and about 1.6% held by the top ten. This TCR derives from an adult in good health. Sequencing was performed on peripheral blood, taken on day 0 of AZD1222 vaccination. The chain couples TRBV30 to TRBJ1-5; D may be TRBD1 (6 bases). DNA for the CDR3: TGTGCCTGGAGTGGACAGGTCGGGAGCAATCAGCCCCAGCATTTT. This sequence encodes CAWSGQVGSNQPQHF.